This T cell receptor (beta chain) was retrieved from a study of cytomegalovirus exposure and HLA in healthy donors. Primers: 60 Vbeta forward and 13 Jbeta reverse. Profiled with immunoSEQ multiplex PCR; TCRdb holds only in-frame clones, not every one. Of about 160,000 clones in the sample, more than 75% were seen once. Study-wide results and limits: An apparent linkage of common viral pathogens to several of the most significant clusters emerged in a later analysis.

A note on this clone: Its antigen is unidentified. Since a much larger clone is just one base distant, this may be a read error.

Germline CDR1 is MNHEY and CDR2 is SVGAGI. This CDR3 is 14 amino acids long. Unmatched junction bases numbered 0, after V lost 6 bases and J lost 3 bases. The receptor's source is a girl aged 2 to 10 in good health and CMV-seropositive. This sequence joins TRBV6-5 and TRBJ2-2; TRBD2 agrees at 11 bases. Specimen: PBMCs. CDR3 region: CASRLAGDTGELFF. Here the CDR3 DNA reads TGTGCCAGCAGACTAGCGGGAGACACCGGGGAGCTGTTTTTT.